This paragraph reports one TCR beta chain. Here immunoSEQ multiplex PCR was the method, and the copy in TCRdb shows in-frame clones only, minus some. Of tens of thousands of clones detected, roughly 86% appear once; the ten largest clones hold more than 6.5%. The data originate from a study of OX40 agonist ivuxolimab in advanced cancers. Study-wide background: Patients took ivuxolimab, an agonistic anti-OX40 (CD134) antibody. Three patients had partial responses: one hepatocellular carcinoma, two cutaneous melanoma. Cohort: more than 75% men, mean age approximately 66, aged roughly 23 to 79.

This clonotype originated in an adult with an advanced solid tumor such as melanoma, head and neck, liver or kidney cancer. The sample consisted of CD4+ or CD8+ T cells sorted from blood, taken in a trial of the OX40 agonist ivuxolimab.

The CDR3 DNA reads TGTGCCTGGAGTGTAATCAGGAATGAGCAGTTCTTC. Its translation: CAWSVIRNEQFF. This sequence joins TRBV30 and TRBJ2-1; no firm D call. Germline values: CDR1 GTSNPN, CDR2 SVGIG (reference sequence). This CDR3 spans 12 amino acids. Deletions cut 0 bases from V and 7 bases from J, with 7 bases between.